This T cell receptor beta chain came from a study of cytomegalovirus exposure and HLA in healthy donors. General study results and limits: According to a subsequent analysis, TCR clusters identified in the first cohort showed a tendency to co-occur across the 120 validation repertoires. The listing of roughly 160 TCR beta chains classed them as cytomegalovirus-associated.

Germline V gives CDR1 MDHEN, CDR2 SYDVKM. This CDR3 has 15 amino acids. V shed 4 bases and J 5 bases; nucleotides not matched to a gene: 6. A note on this clone: Its matching antigen is unknown.

The donors were members of the roughly 130-subject validation cohort (separate from the approximately 650-subject first cohort). Sequencing used immunoSEQ multiplex PCR; TCRdb keeps in-frame clones, though not all of them. The sample shows 130,000 to 150,000 clones, just under 90% of them seen only once. The source material was PBMCs. This TCR came from a woman between 25 and 40 years old in good health and CMV-seropositive. The rearrangement links TRBV28 to TRBJ1-1; 11 positions match TRBD1. The CDR3 region has the DNA TGTGCCAGCAGTTCACCGGGACAGGGGGTAACTGAAGCTTTCTTT. It is translated as CASSSPGQGVTEAFF.